Sequencing of this T cell receptor (beta chain) was carried out in a study of blood T cells in healthy people across ages. Together with a sample-barcoded 5' primer, a J-beta primer mix was included in a second PCR lasting about 6 to 11 cycles. MiXCR, applied by TCRdb to the 5' RACE reads, yields one record per CDR3 protein. The repertoire has roughly 2 million distinct CDR3 sequences, about 50% of them found once; the top ten carry 2.1%. V was clipped by 1 base and J by 0 bases; unmatched bases: 5. Germline-derived CDR1 and CDR2 are SGHTA and FQGNSA. The CDR3 is 17 residues long. Each sample provided at least 6 micrograms of extracted total RNA.

The TCR originated in a woman aged 40 to 50 in good health. Sequencing used blood. The chain uses TRBV7-2 and TRBJ2-7; TRBD2 agrees at 11 bases. CDR3 sequence (DNA): TGTGCCAGCAGCTTAGGGCCTAGCGGGGGGATCTCCTACGAGCAGTACTTC. Its protein is CASSLGPSGGISYEQYF.